This T cell receptor beta chain was sequenced during a study of STAT5B mutations in CD4+ large granular lymphocyte leukemia. Authors' processing steps: A productive frequency of 2.59 x 10-5 was the lowest detectable. Some clones are missing from TCRdb's copy, which holds only in-frame ones; the method was immunoSEQ multiplex PCR. The D gene and trimming were derived from the DNA, and the V and J assignments and clone size from that table. The sample shows some 35,000 clones, 88% of them seen only once. Buffy coats from healthy blood donors served as controls. Sequenced sample: CD4+ T cells from blood buffy coats. This clonotype was sampled from a human donor in good health.

CDR3 loop: CASSTGQNTEAFF. CDR3 DNA: TGTGCCAGCAGCACCGGGCAGAACACTGAAGCTTTCTTT. The rearrangement links TRBV6-6 to TRBJ1-1; D is uncertain. CDR1 is MNHNY and CDR2 is SVGAGI in the germline V gene (reference sequence). CDR3 length: 13 residues. Trimming took off 6 bases at V and 1 base at J, with 9 bases between the two ends.